The 18 T cell receptor beta chains reported below all come from one sample, sequenced in a study of T-cell reconstitution after alpha-beta-depleted transplantation in children. Preparation of the TCRbeta library used unique molecular identifiers. TCRdb fed the PCR reads into MiXCR, producing one record per CDR3 protein. The table has about 480,000 distinct CDR3 sequences, around 12% seen once. The starting material was PBMCs from the stem cell graft donor, obtained from the stem cell graft. The receptor source for this set is a human donor who donated a stem cell graft to a child with combined immunodeficiency.

This clonotype was seen repeatedly, ten times or more. The chain combines TRBV5-1 with TRBJ2-2; D uncertain. V gave up 7 bases and J gave up 0 bases, with 7 bases separating them. Germline V gene lookup returns CDR1 SGHRS and CDR2 YFSETQ. This CDR3 spans 13 amino acids. CDR3: CASGHTNTGELFF. CDR3 DNA sequence: TGCGCCAGCGGGCATACGAACACCGGGGAGCTGTTTTTT. The whole variable domain, remainder taken from reference TRBV5-1 and TRBJ2-2, is KAGVTQTPRYLIKTRGQQVTLSCSPISGHRSVSWYQQTPGQGLQFLFEYFSETQRNKGNFPGRFSGRQFSNSRSEMNVSTLELGDSALYLCASGHTNTGELFFGEGSRLTVL.

The gene calls are TRBV6-5 and TRBJ1-2; no clear D. The V gene's germline CDR1 is MNHEY and CDR2 SVGAGI. The V and J ends lost 4 bases and 2 bases respectively, with 8 bases between them. The CDR3 has 13 residues. The CDR3 spells CASSLSLNYGYTF. The CDR3 DNA follows: TGTGCCAGCAGTTTGAGTTTAAACTATGGCTACACCTTC.

This clonotype has a count of ten or more. The chain carries TRBV7-8 and TRBJ2-3; D call uncertain. The CDR3 extends over 15 amino acids. V lost 5 bases and J lost 0, with 12 bases in between. In germline, CDR1 is SGHVS, CDR2 FQNEAQ. The CDR3 nucleotides are TGTGCCAGCAGCCCCCGTGGTCTTAGCACAGATACGCAGTATTTT. Translation gives CASSPRGLSTDTQYF.

The rearrangement links TRBV11-3 to TRBJ2-1, with D unresolved. This CDR3 spans 16 amino acids. In germline, CDR1 is SGHNT, CDR2 YENEEA. Between the trimmed V and J ends, which lost 5 bases and 0 bases, there was a span of 14 bases. The CDR3: CASSEWVGFSYNEQFF. CDR3 bases: TGTGCCAGCAGCGAGTGGGTGGGCTTCTCCTACAATGAGCAGTTCTTC.

This clonotype has ten or more counts. As DNA, the CDR3 is TGCAGCGTTGAAGATAGGGGACAGGCCGAGCAGTTCTTC. It is translated as CSVEDRGQAEQFF. The chain links TRBV29-1 to TRBJ2-1; TRBD1 aligns across 8 bases. The germline gives CDR1 SQVTM, CDR2 ANQGSEA. J was trimmed by 10 bases and V by 0 bases; bases with no gene match: 5. This CDR3 has 13 amino acids.

The chain joins TRBV20-1 to TRBJ2-3, with TRBD2 identical over 7 bases. Germline CDR1 and CDR2: DFQATT and SNEGSKA (reference sequence). The CDR3 spans 14 residues. Trimming cost V 6 bases and J 0 bases; bases outside gene matches: 6. CDR3 sequence (DNA): TGCAGTGCCCTTACGGGGGGAAGCACAGATACGCAGTATTTT. Protein product: CSALTGGSTDTQYF.

V gene TRBV6-2 or TRBV6-3 combines with J gene TRBJ2-7; D may be TRBD2 (5 bases). CDR1 is MNHEY, CDR2 SVGEGT, per germline. The CDR3 is 15 residues long. Trimming left V 0 bases short and J 2 bases short, with 11 bases between. The CDR3 sequence: CASSYSGQTTYEQYF. The CDR3 nucleotides read TGTGCCAGCAGTTACTCAGGGCAGACTACCTACGAGCAGTACTTC.

This chain connects TRBV4-3 to TRBJ2-7; possible D gene TRBD1, 6 bases. The CDR3 totals 15 residues. The V and J ends lost 1 base and 2 bases respectively, with 12 bases between them. Germline loops: CDR1 LGHNA, CDR2 YSLEER. Written as DNA, the CDR3 is TGCGCCAGCAGCCAAGGCTCTCAGGGGACCTACGAGCAGTACTTC. It specifies CASSQGSQGTYEQYF.

This chain uses TRBV19 with TRBJ1-2; D is uncertain. Germline CDR1 and CDR2: LNHDA and SQIVND (reference sequence). The CDR3 covers 14 residues. The V and J ends lost 10 bases and 4 bases respectively, with 19 bases between them. CDR3 DNA sequence: TGTGCCACCGTCTCCCCTCCGCCCCGCTATGGCTACACCTTC. Translated, it gives CATVSPPPRYGYTF.

In this sample, this clonotype turned up a few times. CDR3 in amino acids: CASSLTDFYEQYF. CDR3 nucleotides: TGTGCCAGCTCTCTAACGGACTTCTACGAGCAGTACTTC. This sequence joins TRBV2 and TRBJ2-7; the D gene is possibly TRBD2 (5 bases). From germline, CDR1 is SNHLY and CDR2 FYNNEI. This CDR3 has 13 residues. Deletions cut 8 bases from V and 3 bases from J, with 14 bases between.

This clonotype was recorded many times. The chain uses TRBV7-2 and TRBJ1-3; tentatively, D is TRBD1 (6 bases). V shed 6 bases and J shed 0 bases, with 18 bases lying between them. The germline gives CDR1 SGHTA, CDR2 FQGNSA. This CDR3 is 17 amino acids long. CDR3 loop: CASRSTPGVYSGNTIYF. The CDR3 coding sequence is TGTGCCAGCAGGTCAACACCAGGGGTCTACTCTGGAAACACCATATATTTT.

V usage is TRBV6-5 and J usage is TRBJ2-3; a possible D gene is TRBD2 (5 bases). The CDR3 runs 11 residues. Germline values: CDR1 MNHEY, CDR2 SVGAGI. V lost 7 bases and J lost 5, with 7 bases in between. CDR3 region: CASMGEDTQYF. DNA for the CDR3: TGTGCCAGCATGGGAGAAGATACGCAGTATTTT.

The rearrangement joins TRBV4-2 to TRBJ2-6; 11 nucleotides match TRBD2. The trim removed 3 bases at V and 0 bases at J, leaving 4 bases unmatched. Germline CDR1 and CDR2: LGHNA and YNFKEQ. The length of the CDR3 is 18 residues. The CDR3 DNA reads TGTGCCAGCAGCCAGGCAACTAGCGGGGGCTCTGGGGCCAACGTCCTGACTTTC. It codes for CASSQATSGGSGANVLTF.

The rearrangement links TRBV12-3 or TRBV12-4 to TRBJ2-7; weak D call: TRBD2 (6 bases). Trimming removed 6 bases at V and 6 bases at J, with 24 bases between. The CDR3 has 16 amino acids. Written as DNA, the CDR3 is TGTGCCAGCAGCAACGACGGCGGGGCCACTGGGAGCGAGCAGTACTTC. This gives the protein CASSNDGGATGSEQYF.

This clonotype was detected a few times. The V and J genes are TRBV9 and TRBJ2-3; tentative D call: TRBD1 (6 bases). The germline CDR1 and CDR2 sequences are SGDLS and YYNGEE. There are 17 residues in the CDR3. V dropped 4 bases and J dropped 1 base, with 19 bases sitting between them. CDR3 DNA sequence: TGTGCCAGCAGCCACGCCAGGGGCGGATACCGCACAGATACGCAGTATTTT. This codes for CASSHARGGYRTDTQYF.

The V call is TRBV2, the J call TRBJ2-2; TRBD2 might be the D (5 bases). Trimming shortened V by 10 bases and J by 3 bases, and 12 bases separated the two germline ends. Germline CDR1 and CDR2: SNHLY and FYNNEI. The CDR3 totals 13 residues. CDR3 in amino acids: CAIPTTYTGELFF. CDR3 in DNA: TGTGCCATCCCGACTACCTACACCGGGGAGCTGTTTTTT.

This clonotype was recorded at least ten times. This rearrangement joins TRBV10-3 to TRBJ2-3; D gene unclear. The ends were cut back, 0 bases at V and 3 bases at J, with 10 bases in the middle. CDR3 length: 15 amino acids. The germline V gene encodes CDR1 ENHRY and CDR2 SYGVKD. The CDR3 DNA follows: TGTGCCATCAGTGAGTCGGGCCTCGGGACAGATACGCAGTATTTT. Translating gives CAISESGLGTDTQYF.

This clonotype was seen repeatedly, ten times or more. V gene TRBV7-9 combines with J gene TRBJ2-1; D is uncertain. Germline CDR1 SEHNR, CDR2 FQNEAQ (reference sequence). With 1 base removed from V and 6 bases from J, the gap between germline ends came to 7 bases. CDR3 length: 13 amino acids. As DNA, the CDR3 is TGTGCCAGCAGCTTAGGGGGTAGCAATGAGCAGTTCTTC. Its translation: CASSLGGSNEQFF.